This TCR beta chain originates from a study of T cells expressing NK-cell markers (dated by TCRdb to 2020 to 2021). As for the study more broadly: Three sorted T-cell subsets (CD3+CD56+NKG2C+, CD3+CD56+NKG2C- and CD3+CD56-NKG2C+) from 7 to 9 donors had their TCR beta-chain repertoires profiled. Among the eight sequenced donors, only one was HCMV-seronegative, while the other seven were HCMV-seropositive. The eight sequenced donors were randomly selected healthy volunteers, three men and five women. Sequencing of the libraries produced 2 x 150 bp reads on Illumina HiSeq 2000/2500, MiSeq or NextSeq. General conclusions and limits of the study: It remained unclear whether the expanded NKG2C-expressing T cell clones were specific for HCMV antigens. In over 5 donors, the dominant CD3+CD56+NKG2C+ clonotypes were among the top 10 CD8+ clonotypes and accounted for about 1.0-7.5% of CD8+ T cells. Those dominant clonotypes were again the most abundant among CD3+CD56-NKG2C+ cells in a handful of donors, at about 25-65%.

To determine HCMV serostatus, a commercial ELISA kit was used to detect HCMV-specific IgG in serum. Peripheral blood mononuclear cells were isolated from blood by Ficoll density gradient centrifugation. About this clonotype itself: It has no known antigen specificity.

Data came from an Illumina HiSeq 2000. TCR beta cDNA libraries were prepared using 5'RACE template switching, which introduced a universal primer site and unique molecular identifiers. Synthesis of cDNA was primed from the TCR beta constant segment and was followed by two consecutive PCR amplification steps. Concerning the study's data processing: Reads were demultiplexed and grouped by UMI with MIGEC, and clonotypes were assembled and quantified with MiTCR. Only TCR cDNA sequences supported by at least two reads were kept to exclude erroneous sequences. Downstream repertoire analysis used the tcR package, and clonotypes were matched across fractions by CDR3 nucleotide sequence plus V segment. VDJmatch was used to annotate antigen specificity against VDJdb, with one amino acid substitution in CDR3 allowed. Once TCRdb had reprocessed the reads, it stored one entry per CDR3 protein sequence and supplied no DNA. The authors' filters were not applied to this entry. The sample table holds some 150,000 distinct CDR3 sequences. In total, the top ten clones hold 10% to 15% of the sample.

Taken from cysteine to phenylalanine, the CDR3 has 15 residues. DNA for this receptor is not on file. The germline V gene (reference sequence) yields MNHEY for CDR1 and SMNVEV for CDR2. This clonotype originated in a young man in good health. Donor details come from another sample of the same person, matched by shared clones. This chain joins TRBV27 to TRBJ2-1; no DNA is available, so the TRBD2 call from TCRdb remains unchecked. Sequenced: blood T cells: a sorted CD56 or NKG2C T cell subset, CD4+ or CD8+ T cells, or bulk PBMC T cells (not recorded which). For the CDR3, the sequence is CASTWTSGKYNEQFF.